Below are 15 T cell receptor beta chains sequenced from a single sample in a study of blood T cell repertoires in COVID-19. Some clones are missing from TCRdb's copy, which holds only in-frame ones; the method was immunoSEQ multiplex PCR. Of approximately 130,000 clones detected, about four fifths appear once; the ten largest clones hold around a fifth. Material: peripheral blood. The source is a man at least 80 years old with acute or convalescent COVID-19.

The J gene is TRBJ2-2, the V gene TRBV10-3; D might be TRBD1 (5 bases). This CDR3 has 13 amino acids. The germline V gene encodes CDR1 ENHRY and CDR2 SYGVKD. Trimming cost V 7 bases and J 6 bases, with 12 bases left between them. CDR3 DNA: TGTGCCATCACAGGGCAGGGCGCCGGGGAGCTGTTTTTT. This codes for CAITGQGAGELFF.

V and J are TRBV6-2 or TRBV6-3 and TRBJ2-2, with 7 bases fitting TRBD1. Germline trimming cut 5 bases from V and 2 bases from J; bases unmatched to any gene: 11. Germline V gene data show CDR1 as MNHEY and CDR2 as SVGEGT. The CDR3 extends over 17 amino acids. The CDR3 loop is CASSTTRDRANTGELFF. DNA of the CDR3: TGTGCCAGCAGTACTACCCGGGACAGAGCTAACACCGGGGAGCTGTTTTTT.

This sequence joins TRBV10-3 and TRBJ1-2; the D gene is possibly TRBD1 (6 bases). CDR1 ENHRY and CDR2 SYGVKD come from the germline V gene. The V end lost 3 bases, the J end lost 4 bases, and 18 bases lay between the germline ends. The CDR3 has 16 residues. CDR3 DNA: TGTGCCATCAGTGATCAGGGGTCATCTGTTTTCTATGGCTACACCTTC. It specifies CAISDQGSSVFYGYTF.

This clone was recorded once. The V call is TRBV3-1 (or the pseudogene TRBV3-2), the J call TRBJ2-5; D gene uncertain. V dropped 3 bases and J dropped 5 bases, with 7 bases sitting between them. In germline, CDR1 is LGHDT, CDR2 YNNKEL (reference sequence). The CDR3 is 12 amino acids. In DNA, the CDR3 is TGTGCCAGCAGCCAGACGGAGGAGACCCAGTACTTC. It codes for CASSQTEETQYF.

This clone was observed a single time. The rearrangement joins TRBV28 to TRBJ2-5; TRBD2 might be the D (6 bases). This CDR3 comprises 16 residues. V lost 6 bases and J lost 4, with 21 bases in between. CDR1 is MDHEN and CDR2 is SYDVKM in the germline V gene. The CDR3: CASSPGDFSGAETQYF. In DNA, the CDR3 is TGTGCCAGCAGCCCGGGGGACTTCTCCGGGGCAGAGACCCAGTACTTC.

This clone was recorded only once. The V call is TRBV19, the J call TRBJ2-5; 12 nucleotides agree with TRBD2. Germline loops: CDR1 LNHDA, CDR2 SQIVND (reference sequence). The CDR3 is made up of 17 amino acids. V shed 1 base, J shed 1 base, and the junction held 4 bases outside the gene matches. In nucleotides, the CDR3 is TGTGCCAGTAGTATAGGCCTAGCGGGGGGGGTCCAAGAGACCCAGTACTTC. It codes for CASSIGLAGGVQETQYF.

The CDR3 is CASSQGLDRLSIQYF. For the CDR3, the DNA is TGTGCCAGCAGCCAAGGACTAGATCGATTGAGCATTCAGTACTTC. The chain couples TRBV4-2 to TRBJ2-4; the D gene is possibly TRBD2 (6 bases). Trimming stripped 1 base from V and 9 bases from J, with 16 bases between. Germline loops: CDR1 LGHNA, CDR2 YNFKEQ. The CDR3 length is 15 residues.

The CDR3 coding sequence is TGCGCCAGCAGCCAAGTGGGCGGGGGGCCTAAGACCCAGTACTTC. Translating it yields CASSQVGGGPKTQYF. This rearrangement joins TRBV4-3 to TRBJ2-5; 8 bases line up with TRBD2. Per germline, CDR1 LGHNA and CDR2 YSLEER. Losses at the gene ends were 1 base for V and 6 bases for J; bases not matched to a gene: 7. The CDR3 length is 15 residues.

The rearrangement links TRBV12-3 or TRBV12-4 to TRBJ2-3; weak D call: TRBD2 (5 bases). This CDR3 spans 12 amino acids. The V and J ends lost 2 bases and 12 bases respectively, with 12 bases between them. CDR3 amino acids: CASSLRTYLQYF. In DNA form, the CDR3 reads TGTGCCAGCAGTTTAAGGACTTACCTACAGTATTTT.

The V and J genes are TRBV29-1 and TRBJ1-2; 7 bases are shared with TRBD1. This CDR3 contains 14 residues. Germline V lookup: CDR1 SQVTM, CDR2 ANQGSEA. Unmatched junction bases numbered 13, after V lost 7 bases and J lost 5 bases. The CDR3 protein is CSGTQGGSIYGYTF. As DNA, the CDR3 is TGCAGCGGCACCCAGGGGGGATCTATATATGGCTACACCTTC.

This sequence joins TRBV6-5 and TRBJ1-2; 8 bases align to TRBD1. With V trimmed by 5 bases and J by 4 bases, 3 bases remained unmatched. This CDR3 comprises 13 residues. Germline V lookup: CDR1 MNHEY, CDR2 SVGAGI. The CDR3 DNA reads as TGTGCCAGCAGTCCGGACAGGGTCTATGGCTACACCTTC. This codes for CASSPDRVYGYTF.

This clone has just one count. The V gene is TRBV6-7, the J gene TRBJ1-5; perhaps TRBD1 as D (5 bases). Being an ORF, TRBV6-7 has a function that is uncertain. The CDR3 contains 14 residues. V dropped 5 bases and J dropped 6 bases, with 14 bases sitting between them. This CDR3 reads CASSLDRQGQPQHF. The CDR3 nucleotides read TGTGCCAGCAGTCTAGACAGACAAGGTCAGCCCCAGCATTTT.

The V gene is TRBV19, the J gene TRBJ2-1; 7 nucleotides agree with TRBD2. Trimming at V came to 5 bases and at J to 8 bases, leaving 6 bases not matched to a gene. Germline lookup yields CDR1 LNHDA and CDR2 SQIVND (reference sequence). The CDR3 runs 13 residues. The CDR3 loop is CASSRSGVYEQFF. The CDR3 coding sequence is TGTGCCAGTAGTCGGAGCGGGGTTTATGAGCAGTTCTTC.

This clone was picked up a small number of times. This rearrangement joins TRBV7-2 to TRBJ1-1; no clear D gene. CDR1 SGHTA and CDR2 FQGNSA come from the germline V gene. This CDR3 contains 13 residues. Trimming cost V 8 bases and J 0 bases, with 10 bases left between them. The CDR3 DNA is TGTGCCAGCGCGGCGGTCGTGAACACTGAAGCTTTCTTT. It yields the protein CASAAVVNTEAFF.

This chain connects TRBV29-1 to TRBJ1-2, with unresolved D. V lost 7 bases, J lost 4 bases, and 16 bases lay in between. The germline CDR1 and CDR2 sequences are SQVTM and ANQGSEA. The CDR3 is 13 amino acids. The CDR3 loop is CSATERMGYGYTF. The DNA of the CDR3 is TGCAGCGCGACGGAGAGGATGGGCTATGGCTACACCTTC.